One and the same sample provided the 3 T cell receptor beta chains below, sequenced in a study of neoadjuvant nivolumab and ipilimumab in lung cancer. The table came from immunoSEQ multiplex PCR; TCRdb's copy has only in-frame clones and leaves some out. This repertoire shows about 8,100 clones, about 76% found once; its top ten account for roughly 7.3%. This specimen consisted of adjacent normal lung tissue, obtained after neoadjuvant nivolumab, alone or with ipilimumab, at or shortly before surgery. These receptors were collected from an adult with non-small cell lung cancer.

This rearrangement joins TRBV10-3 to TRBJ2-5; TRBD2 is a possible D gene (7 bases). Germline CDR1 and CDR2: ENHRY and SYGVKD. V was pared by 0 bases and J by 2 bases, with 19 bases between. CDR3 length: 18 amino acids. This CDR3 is CAISESGGGTIEQETQYF. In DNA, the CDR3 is TGTGCCATCAGTGAGTCTGGCGGGGGCACGATTGAACAAGAGACCCAGTACTTC.

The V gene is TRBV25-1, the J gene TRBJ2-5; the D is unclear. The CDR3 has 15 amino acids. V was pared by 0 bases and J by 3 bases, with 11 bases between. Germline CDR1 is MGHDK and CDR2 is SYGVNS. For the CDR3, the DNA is TGTGCCAGCAGTGAATACGGCGGCGGAAAAGAGACCCAGTACTTC. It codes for CASSEYGGGKETQYF.

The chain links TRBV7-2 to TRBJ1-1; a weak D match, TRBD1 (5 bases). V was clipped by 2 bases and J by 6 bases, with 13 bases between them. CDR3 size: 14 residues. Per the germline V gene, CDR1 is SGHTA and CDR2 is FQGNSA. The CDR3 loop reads CASSLNPAGSEAFF. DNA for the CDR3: TGTGCCAGCAGCTTAAACCCGGCAGGGTCTGAAGCTTTCTTT. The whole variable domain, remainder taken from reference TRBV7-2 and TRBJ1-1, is GAGVSQSPSNKVTEKGKDVELRCDPISGHTALYWYRQSLGQGLEFLIYFQGNSAPDKSGLPSDRFSAERTGGSVSTLTIQRTQQEDSAVYLCASSLNPAGSEAFFGQGTRLTVV.